These 10 T cell receptor beta chains came from one sample sequenced in a study of early T cells in non-severe SARS-CoV-2 infection. One entry per CDR3 protein results from TCRdb running MiXCR on the 5' RACE reads. The repertoire holds 40,000 to 45,000 distinct CDR3 sequences, with around 9.9% as singletons. Sequenced material: whole blood. The receptors were sampled from an adult who was a healthcare worker with PCR-confirmed SARS-CoV-2 infection or an uninfected control (not recorded which).

This clonotype has ten or more counts. V is TRBV6-6 and J is TRBJ2-2, with D possibly called TRBD1 or TRBD2 (5 bases each). Per germline, CDR1 MNHNY and CDR2 SVGAGI (reference sequence). The V end lost 8 bases, the J end lost 2 bases, and 15 bases lay between the germline ends. CDR3 length: 15 residues. Written as DNA, the CDR3 is TGTGCCAGCCGGGACGGAGCTTCCAACACCGGGGAGCTGTTTTTT. Its protein is CASRDGASNTGELFF.

This clonotype has at least ten counts. The V and J genes are TRBV11-2 and TRBJ1-6; no clear D gene. Trimming took 7 bases from V and 5 from J, leaving 12 bases between them. The CDR3 loop spans 14 amino acids. The germline CDR1 and CDR2 sequences are SGHAT and FQNNGV. The chain's CDR3 is CASTPFWDNSPLHF. CDR3 DNA: TGTGCCAGCACCCCGTTTTGGGATAATTCACCCCTCCACTTT.

The chain joins TRBV19 to TRBJ2-7; 7 positions agree with TRBD1. From germline, CDR1 is LNHDA and CDR2 SQIVND (reference sequence). V shed 5 bases and J 5 bases; nucleotides not matched to a gene: 6. The CDR3 covers 13 residues. The CDR3 sequence is CASSAQGIDEQYF. DNA for the CDR3: TGTGCCAGTAGTGCACAGGGGATCGACGAGCAGTACTTC.

The V and J genes are TRBV7-2 and TRBJ1-2, with 8 bases matching TRBD1. The germline gives CDR1 SGHTA, CDR2 FQGNSA. The CDR3 runs to 14 residues. Unmatched junction bases numbered 5, after V lost 4 bases and J lost 4 bases. The CDR3 sequence is CASSYQGASYGYTF. The CDR3, as DNA: TGTGCCAGCAGCTACCAGGGGGCCTCCTATGGCTACACCTTC.

The chain recombines TRBV6-2 or TRBV6-3 with TRBJ2-7; possible D gene TRBD1, 5 bases. Per the germline V gene, CDR1 is MNHEY and CDR2 is SVGEGT. Trimming removed 6 bases from V and 6 bases from J, with 27 bases in between. The CDR3 runs to 17 residues. In DNA, the CDR3 is TGTGCCAGCAGACCAACGTGGTGGGCAGGGCAAGTCGGCGAGCAGTACTTC. It encodes CASRPTWWAGQVGEQYF.

There are a few counts of this clonotype. The chain's CDR3 is CAISEPGGTNTGELFF. The CDR3 DNA follows: TGTGCCATCAGTGAGCCAGGGGGCACGAACACCGGGGAGCTGTTTTTT. The rearrangement uses TRBV10-3 and TRBJ2-2, with 8 bases that match TRBD1. The CDR3 is 16 residues long. V trimming: 2 bases; J trimming: 0 bases; junction bases outside the gene matches: 2. Germline-derived CDR1 and CDR2 are ENHRY and SYGVKD.

This clonotype has a count of ten or more. This chain links TRBV6-5 with TRBJ1-1; D gene unclear. V dropped 1 base and J dropped 6 bases, with 9 bases sitting between them. The length of the CDR3 is 13 residues. From germline, CDR1 is MNHEY and CDR2 SVGAGI. CDR3 sequence (DNA): TGTGCCAGCAGTTACTATGGCTCCGCTGAAGCTTTCTTT. Protein sequence: CASSYYGSAEAFF.

CDR3 nucleotide sequence: TGCAGTGCTAGGATCCAAGAGACCCAGTACTTC. Its translation is CSARIQETQYF. The chain has TRBV20-1 and TRBJ2-5, with D unresolved. The ends were cut back, 3 bases at V and 1 base at J, with 3 bases in the middle. The CDR3 runs 11 residues. CDR1 and CDR2 from the germline V gene are DFQATT and SNEGSKA (reference sequence).

The V gene is TRBV20-1, the J gene TRBJ1-1; D gene uncertain. V lost 3 bases and J 5 bases, leaving 7 bases between the germline ends. The CDR3 consists of 11 residues. CDR1 and CDR2 (germline): DFQATT, SNEGSKA (reference sequence). CDR3 coding DNA: TGCAGTGCTAGGACGGATACTGAAGCTTTCTTT. Its protein product is CSARTDTEAFF.

The chain combines TRBV7-2 with TRBJ2-3; tentatively, D is TRBD1 (6 bases). The CDR3 consists of 14 residues. V was pared by 3 bases and J by 2 bases, with 9 bases between. Looked up from germline, CDR1 is SGHTA and CDR2 is FQGNSA. The CDR3 DNA is TGTGCCAGCAGCTTTGGACAGTTCACAGATACGCAGTATTTT. It is translated as CASSFGQFTDTQYF.